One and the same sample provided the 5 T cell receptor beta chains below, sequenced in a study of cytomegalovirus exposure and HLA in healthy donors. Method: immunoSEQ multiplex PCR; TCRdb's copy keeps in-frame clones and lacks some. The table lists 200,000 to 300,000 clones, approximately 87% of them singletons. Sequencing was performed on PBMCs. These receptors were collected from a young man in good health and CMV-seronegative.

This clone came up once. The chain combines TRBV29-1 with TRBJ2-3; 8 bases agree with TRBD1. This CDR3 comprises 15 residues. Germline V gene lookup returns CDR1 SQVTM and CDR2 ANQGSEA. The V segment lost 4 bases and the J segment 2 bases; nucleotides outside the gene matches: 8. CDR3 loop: CSVVRQGLHTDTQYF. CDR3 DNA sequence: TGCAGCGTTGTTAGACAGGGGCTCCACACAGATACGCAGTATTTT.

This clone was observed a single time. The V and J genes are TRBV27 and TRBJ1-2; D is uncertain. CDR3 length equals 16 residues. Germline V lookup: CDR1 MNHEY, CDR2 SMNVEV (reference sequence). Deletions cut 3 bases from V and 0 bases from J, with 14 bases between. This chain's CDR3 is CASSFVPQDSNYGYTF. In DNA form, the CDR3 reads TGTGCCAGCAGTTTTGTGCCCCAGGATTCTAACTATGGCTACACCTTC.

The CDR3, as DNA: TGTGCCTGGAGTGTCTCACTAGCGGGAGAGAAGTACTTC. Translated: CAWSVSLAGEKYF. The chain uses TRBV30 and TRBJ2-7; 11 positions agree with TRBD2. With 0 bases clipped from V and 11 bases from J, the junction kept 6 bases outside the gene matches. This CDR3 spans 13 amino acids. Germline lookup yields CDR1 GTSNPN and CDR2 SVGIG (reference sequence). The full variable domain, rest sourced from reference TRBV30 and TRBJ2-7, is SQTIHQWPATLVQPVGSPLSLECTVEGTSNPNLYWYRQAAGRGLQLLFYSVGIGQISSEVPQNLSASRPQDRQFILSSKKLLLSDSGFYLCAWSVSLAGEKYFGPGTRLTVT.

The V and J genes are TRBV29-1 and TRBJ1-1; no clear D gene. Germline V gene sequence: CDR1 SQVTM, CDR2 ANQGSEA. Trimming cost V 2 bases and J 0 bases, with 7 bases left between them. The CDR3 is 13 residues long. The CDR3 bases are TGCAGCGTTGAAAACAGTGTGAACACTGAAGCTTTCTTT. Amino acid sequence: CSVENSVNTEAFF.

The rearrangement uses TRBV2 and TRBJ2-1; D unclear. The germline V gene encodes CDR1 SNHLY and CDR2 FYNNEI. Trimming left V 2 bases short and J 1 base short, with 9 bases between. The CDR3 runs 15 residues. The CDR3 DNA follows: TGTGCCAGCAGTGAAACGGTAGCATCCTACAATGAGCAGTTCTTC. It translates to CASSETVASYNEQFF.